This TCR beta chain was observed in a study of T cell repertoires and HLA-DP antigens. This clone was counted once. Its target is unknown. Assay used: immunoSEQ multiplex PCR; TCRdb lists only in-frame clones, some missing. The sample yields approximately 100,000 clones, around nine tenths seen once. The sample comprised CD4+ T cells from PBMCs. This receptor was taken from a man in his fifties or sixties in good health and CMV-seronegative.

The CDR3 protein is CATSTHLPGRDNEQFF. As DNA, the CDR3 is TGTGCCACCAGCACGCACCTTCCGGGACGGGACAATGAGCAGTTCTTC. The V call is TRBV15, the J call TRBJ2-1; tentatively, D is TRBD1 or TRBD2 (5 bases each). CDR1 is LNHNV, CDR2 YYDKDF, per germline (reference sequence). V was pared by 4 bases and J by 5 bases, with 18 bases between. The CDR3 spans 16 residues.